The following is a T cell receptor (beta chain) sequence with its context. This sample is drawn from a study of T cell changes during pregnancy in multiple sclerosis. Germline values: CDR1 ENHRY, CDR2 SYGVKD. The CDR3 runs 11 residues. Deletions cut 3 bases from V and 3 bases from J, with 2 bases between. Assay used: immunoSEQ multiplex PCR; TCRdb lists only in-frame clones, some missing. The sample holds tens of thousands of clones, about 93% seen once. The sample here was peripheral blood, taken in the third trimester of pregnancy. This sequence originates from a female donor with multiple sclerosis, enrolled in a pregnancy study. The rearrangement links TRBV10-3 to TRBJ2-5; D uncertain. CDR3 in amino acids: CAISDKETQYF. In nucleotides, the CDR3 is TGTGCCATCAGTGATAAAGAGACCCAGTACTTC.